This TCR beta chain was retrieved from a study of blood T cell repertoires in COVID-19. The wider study: Samples came from the United States, Italy and Spain, spanning acute and convalescent COVID-19. PBMCs, B-cell-depleted T cells, or T cells were the source of the cDNA or gDNA that made up the material.

Original data processing: Estimation of nucleated cell counts was performed using reference gene primer amplification. This table comes from immunoSEQ multiplex PCR, and its TCRdb copy is limited to in-frame clones, with some not included. Clone size and the V and J calls come from that table; the DNA yielded D and trimming. The profile shows more than 80,000 clones, roughly 88% of them singletons. Sequencing used peripheral blood. This TCR came from a human donor with active COVID-19. The donor label of this sample is uncertain.

As DNA, the CDR3 is TGTGCCAGTAGTACTCGACAGCGGGGAAGCACAGATACGCAGTATTTT. This gives the protein CASSTRQRGSTDTQYF. V usage is TRBV19 and J usage is TRBJ2-3; 7 nucleotides line up with TRBD2. This CDR3 is 16 amino acids long. The junction had 7 bases not matched to a gene; V was cut back by 4 bases and J by 0 bases. Per the germline V gene, CDR1 is LNHDA and CDR2 is SQIVND (reference sequence). Looking up the rest from reference TRBV19 and TRBJ2-3 gives the full variable domain: DGGITQSPKYLFRKEGQNVTLSCEQNLNHDAMYWYRQDPGQGLRLIYYSQIVNDFQKGDIAEGYSVSREKKESFPLTVTSAQKNPTAFYLCASSTRQRGSTDTQYFGPGTRLTVL.